These T cell receptor beta chains were read from a single sample in a study of blood T cell repertoires in COVID-19. Assay: immunoSEQ multiplex PCR; the TCRdb copy retains only in-frame clones and omits some. The sample has about 75,000 clones, about four fifths seen once. The sequenced sample consisted of peripheral blood. The origin of the receptors is a woman of 80 years or more with active or convalescent COVID-19. Both conserved end residues are part of each CDR3. D genes are given only for firm matches. Clone size is given for some rows only: seen once, a few or many times, or a class if the clone is expanded.

- | TRBJ2-1 | TRBD2 | 15 | TRBV6-5 | TGTGCCAGCAGTTCGGGACTAGCGGGGTACAATGAGCAGTTCTTC | CASSSGLAGYNEQFF
- | TRBJ1-6 | - | 14 | TRBV5-6 | TGTGCCAGCAGCTCGATGGCGAGGCCAACACCCCTCCACTTT | CASSSMARPTPLHF
few | TRBJ2-7 | TRBD2 | 14 | TRBV19 | TGTGCCAGTAGTATGACTAGCGTCGAGCCCGGGCAGTACTTC | CASSMTSVEPGQYF
- | TRBJ1-3 | - | 17 | TRBV15 | TGTGCCACCAGCAGAGGGAGGGGAGCAAGCTCTGGAAACACCATATATTTT | CATSRGRGASSGNTIYF
- | TRBJ2-3 | - | 13 | TRBV5-1 | TGCGCCAGCAGCTCGGGAGCAGCAGATACGCAGTATTTT | CASSSGAADTQYF
- | TRBJ1-2 | - | 13 | TRBV12-3/TRBV12-4 | TGTGCCAGCAGTTTAGGCGGGAGGTGGGGCTACACCTTC | CASSLGGRWGYTF
once | TRBJ1-1 | - | 13 | TRBV10-2 | TGCGCCAGCGCACTTCCAGGCTACACTGAAGCTTTCTTT | CASALPGYTEAFF
- | TRBJ1-3 | TRBD1 | 16 | TRBV18 | TGTGCCAGCTCACCGGGACAGGGCAGATCTGGAAACACCATATATTTT | CASSPGQGRSGNTIYF
many | TRBJ1-1 | - | 17 | TRBV29-1 | TGCAGCGTTGCCGCTTTGAAGGGGCCCCGGGCGGGGACTGAAGCTTTCTTT | CSVAALKGPRAGTEAFF
- | TRBJ1-5 | TRBD1 | 17 | TRBV19 | TGTGCCAGTAGTCATAGAGGGACAGGGACTAGCAATCAGCCCCAGCATTTT | CASSHRGTGTSNQPQHF
- | TRBJ2-1 | TRBD2 | 19 | TRBV14 | TGTGCCAGCAGCCAACCCGTCCCGGGACTAGCGGGGGGGGTGGATGAGCAGTTCTTC | CASSQPVPGLAGGVDEQFF
- | TRBJ2-1 | - | 14 | TRBV5-6 | TGTGCCAGCAGGTCGACGGGGGTGCAGGGTGAGCAGTTCTTC | CASRSTGVQGEQFF
- | TRBJ2-2 | TRBD2 | 17 | TRBV13 | TGTGCCAGCAGCCCCGAGGGGACTAGCGGAAACACCGGGGAGCTGTTTTTT | CASSPEGTSGNTGELFF
- | TRBJ2-7 | - | 17 | TRBV28 | TGTGCCAGCAGAAAGCTCCGACCAGACAGACCAAGCGACGAGCAGTACTTC | CASRKLRPDRPSDEQYF
few | TRBJ1-2 | TRBD1 | 14 | TRBV28 | TGTGCCAGCAGTCCGACAGGGCGGCGTCTTGGCTACACCTTC | CASSPTGRRLGYTF
- | TRBJ1-1 | TRBD1 | 13 | TRBV7-9 | TGTGCCATCAACCACAGGGGGAACACTGAAGCTTTCTTT | CAINHRGNTEAFF
- | TRBJ2-5 | TRBD2 | 16 | TRBV19 | TGTGCCAGTAGTATATTGAGCGGGATCCCCCCAGAGACCCAGTACTTC | CASSILSGIPPETQYF
- | TRBJ1-4 | - | 16 | TRBV7-9 | TGTGCCAGCAGCCCTACGGGGTTCGGGATGGACGAAAAACTGTTTTTT | CASSPTGFGMDEKLFF
- | TRBJ2-1 | TRBD1 | 15 | TRBV3-1/TRBV3-2 | TGTGCCAGCAGCCTTTGGACAGGGGCGGGCGATGAGCAGTTCTTC | CASSLWTGAGDEQFF
- | TRBJ2-1 | TRBD2 | 15 | TRBV6-4 | TGTGCCAGCAGTGAAGGACTAGCGGTCTACAATGAGCAGTTCTTC | CASSEGLAVYNEQFF
- | TRBJ1-4 | - | 14 | TRBV19 | TGTGCCAGTAGTCTCCAGGGGCCAGGTGAAAAACTGTTTTTT | CASSLQGPGEKLFF
- | TRBJ1-2 | - | 15 | TRBV28 | TGTGCCAGCAGTCGGACGGTGTTAAGCGGGGATGGCTACACCTTC | CASSRTVLSGDGYTF
- | TRBJ2-1 | - | 16 | TRBV5-6 | TGTGCCAGCAGCTTGGGGCAGGGCTTTGTCCACAATGAGCAGTTCTTC | CASSLGQGFVHNEQFF
- | TRBJ2-3 | TRBD2 | 16 | TRBV28 | TGTGCCAGCAGTTTCCCAGGACTAGCGGGAACAGATACGCAGTATTTT | CASSFPGLAGTDTQYF
few | TRBJ1-1 | - | 17 | TRBV7-9 | TGTGCCAGCAGACACGGTCGTACAGGGAGGGAGAACACTGAAGCTTTCTTT | CASRHGRTGRENTEAFF
- | TRBJ2-3 | - | 16 | TRBV21-1 | TGTGCCAGCAGCCAGGGCCAGGGTAGGGCCACAGATACGCAGTATTTT | CASSQGQGRATDTQYF
- | TRBJ2-2 | TRBD2 | 15 | TRBV5-4 | TGTGCCAGCAGACTAGCGGGGGGGCCCACCGGGGAGCTGTTTTTT | CASRLAGGPTGELFF
- | TRBJ2-3 | - | 17 | TRBV13 | TGTGCCAGCAGCTTACGCCATTGGATTGAGGCCACAGATACGCAGTATTTT | CASSLRHWIEATDTQYF
- | TRBJ2-7 | TRBD2 | 14 | TRBV6-2/TRBV6-3 | TGTGCCAGCAGCACCGGGACTAGGCTCTACGAGCAGTACTTC | CASSTGTRLYEQYF
- | TRBJ2-3 | - | 15 | TRBV18 | TGTGCCAGCTCACCAGAGGGAGGACGGCCAGATACGCAGTATTTT | CASSPEGGRPDTQYF
- | TRBJ2-3 | TRBD2 | 13 | TRBV7-2 | TGTGGTGTGTCTAGCGGGCTCACAGATACGCAGTATTTT | CGVSSGLTDTQYF
- | TRBJ2-2 | - | 15 | TRBV28 | TGTGCCAGCAGTTGGTGGGACACCTCCCCCGGGGAGCTGTTTTTT | CASSWWDTSPGELFF
- | TRBJ2-6 | TRBD1 | 18 | TRBV5-1 | TGCGCCAGCAGCTTGACGGGACAGCGGCTCTCTGGGGCCAACGTCCTGACTTTC | CASSLTGQRLSGANVLTF
few | TRBJ2-3 | TRBD2 | 15 | TRBV30 | TGTGCCTGGAGTGTACTAGCGGGAGGCGAAGATACGCAGTATTTT | CAWSVLAGGEDTQYF
- | TRBJ2-7 | - | 17 | TRBV4-2 | TGTGCCAGCAGCCCTCCCCCAGGGGTTAGCGGGTCCTACGAGCAGTACTTC | CASSPPPGVSGSYEQYF
- | TRBJ1-1 | - | 13 | TRBV6-5 | TGTGCCAGCAGCTTGACAGAGAACACTGAAGCTTTCTTT | CASSLTENTEAFF
- | TRBJ2-1 | - | 16 | TRBV15 | TGTGCCACCAGCAGAGGAAGGGGGATCTCCTACAATGAGCAGTTCTTC | CATSRGRGISYNEQFF
- | TRBJ2-1 | TRBD1 | 14 | TRBV29-1 | TGCAGCGTCAAGACAGGGGGGCAGTATGGTGAGCAGTTCTTC | CSVKTGGQYGEQFF
few | TRBJ2-7 | TRBD2 | 14 | TRBV10-3 | TGTGCCACAACCTTGACTAGCGCGACTTACGAGCAGTACTTC | CATTLTSATYEQYF
- | TRBJ2-7 | TRBD1 | 15 | TRBV7-9 | TGTGCCAGCAGCCTTGGGGGACAGGGGGCTAGAGAGCAGTACTTC | CASSLGGQGAREQYF
- | TRBJ2-7 | - | 14 | TRBV18 | TGTGTCAGCTCACCAACAGTTACTCACTACGAGCAGTACTTC | CVSSPTVTHYEQYF
- | TRBJ2-7 | TRBD2 | 15 | TRBV19 | TGTGCCAGTAGCCGGACTAGCGGGGCCTCCTACGAGCAGTACTTC | CASSRTSGASYEQYF
- | TRBJ1-1 | TRBD1 | 13 | TRBV11-3 | TGTGCCAGCAGCTTAGCGCGACAGGGTCAAGCTTTCTTT | CASSLARQGQAFF
- | TRBJ1-6 | TRBD1 | 15 | TRBV6-5 | TGTGCCAGCAGACCTGGGACAGGGAGCAATTCACCCCTCCACTTT | CASRPGTGSNSPLHF
- | TRBJ1-4 | TRBD1 | 15 | TRBV19 | TGTGCCAGTGCTAACAGGGGGCAGAGCCAAGGAAAACTGTTTTTT | CASANRGQSQGKLFF
- | TRBJ2-5 | - | 12 | TRBV5-5 | TGTGCCAGCAGCCCGGGACAAGAGACCCAGTACTTC | CASSPGQETQYF
- | TRBJ1-3 | - | 13 | TRBV7-9 | TGTGCCAGTCGCACGGTCTCTGGAAACACCATATATTTT | CASRTVSGNTIYF
- | TRBJ2-1 | - | 15 | TRBV11-2 | TGTGCCAGCAGCTCCTACAACAGATTTACAGGCGAGCAGTTCTTC | CASSSYNRFTGEQFF
- | TRBJ2-2 | - | 17 | TRBV6-2/TRBV6-3 | TGTGCCAGCAGTCCCTTTTCAGGGGTAGATGGGACCGGGGAGCTGTTTTTT | CASSPFSGVDGTGELFF
- | TRBJ2-1 | TRBD2 | 16 | TRBV14 | TGTGCCAGCAGCCCAACTAGCGGCAGGACGTACAATGAGCAGTTCTTC | CASSPTSGRTYNEQFF
- | TRBJ2-5 | TRBD2 | 12 | TRBV7-2 | TGTGCCAGCAAAAAGGGAGGGGAGACCCAGTACTTC | CASKKGGETQYF
- | TRBJ2-5 | - | 11 | TRBV20-1 | TGCAGTGCCTTCCGGGGGGAGACCCAGTACTTC | CSAFRGETQYF